Here is one T cell receptor (beta chain) with its context. The source of the sample is a study of shared clonotypes between healthy human individuals. Unsorted PBMCs provided DNA that was sequenced on ten immunoSEQ deep assay plates. Original analysis: Filtering differed because ImmunoSEQ produced junction-only sequences that carried no quality scores. Produced via immunoSEQ multiplex PCR; TCRdb's table is partial and in-frame only. V and J calls and clone size are those listed in that table; D and trimming were worked out from the DNA. The sample comprises about half a million clones, 78% of which are singletons, and around 13% rests with the top ten. CDR3 length: 14 amino acids. V shed 1 base and J shed 0 bases, with 5 bases lying between them. Germline CDR1 and CDR2: SGHAT and FQNNGV.

The origin of this receptor is a woman aged 40 to 50 in good health. Some clones in this sample may be carry-over from other donors' samples. The sample taken for sequencing was PBMCs. The chain carries TRBV11-2 and TRBJ2-3; D is unclear. The CDR3 nucleotides are TGTGCCAGCAGCTTAGTCGAGAGCACAGATACGCAGTATTTT. Translated: CASSLVESTDTQYF.